Listed below are T cell receptor beta chains from one sample, sequenced in a study of T cells after yellow fever vaccination. One entry per CDR3 protein results from TCRdb running MiXCR on the 5' RACE reads. Of approximately 300,000 distinct CDR3 sequences in the sample, around 6.8% are singletons; the top ten hold 15% to 20%. The sample here was PBMCs, taken around 45 days after the first yellow fever vaccination. Every receptor here comes from a man in his late teens or twenties who received the YFV17D yellow fever vaccine. Each CDR3 is given with its conserved first and last residue. The D gene is left open where the match is weak. Only some rows state a clone size, as once, few, many or a class for expanded clones.

v_call,d_call,clone_size,j_call,cdr3_nt,cdr3_aa
TRBV7-9,TRBD2,few,TRBJ2-1,TGTGCCAGCAGCACCCCGGGACTAGCGGGGGGGGGCGGGCAGTTCTTC,CASSTPGLAGGGGQFF
TRBV29-1,NA,few,TRBJ1-1,TGCAGCGCATGGACCGCTTTGAACACTGAAGCTTTCTTT,CSAWTALNTEAFF
TRBV3-1,NA,NA,TRBJ1-2,TGTGCCAGCAGTCCAAGATCCGGGGTATCGGATGGCTACACCTTC,CASSPRSGVSDGYTF
TRBV7-2,NA,NA,TRBJ1-5,TGTGCCAGCAGCTTCGACAGAGAATATCAGCCCCAGCATTTT,CASSFDREYQPQHF
TRBV6-2/TRBV6-3,NA,many,TRBJ1-5,TGTGCCAGCAGTTACCCCAGGGGAGCCCAGCCCCAGCATTTT,CASSYPRGAQPQHF
TRBV4-3,NA,many,TRBJ2-1,TGCGCCAGCAGCCAAGATCTACAGATCAATGAGCAGTTCTTC,CASSQDLQINEQFF
TRBV29-1,NA,NA,TRBJ2-5,TGCAGCGTTGAAGGGGTACGACAGAGGCTAGGGCAAGAGACCCAGTACTTC,CSVEGVRQRLGQETQYF
TRBV12-3/TRBV12-4,NA,few,TRBJ1-4,TGTGCCAGCAGCATTTCGGGGGGTAGGGCAAAACTGTTTTTT,CASSISGGRAKLFF
TRBV20-1,TRBD1,NA,TRBJ1-4,TGCAGTGCTAGAGGCGACAGGGAGGGCGGTGAAAAACTGTTTTTT,CSARGDREGGEKLFF
TRBV6-1,TRBD2,few,TRBJ2-3,TGTGCCAGCAGTGAAGAGGCGGGGGGGCGTGGCACAGATACGCAGTATTTT,CASSEEAGGRGTDTQYF
TRBV4-1,NA,few,TRBJ2-3,TGCGCCAGCAGTTCCTTCGGCGGGAGCACAGATACGCAGTATTTT,CASSSFGGSTDTQYF
TRBV5-1,NA,many,TRBJ1-4,TGCGCCAGCAGCGGGGGCGACGGGAATGAAAAACTGTTTTTT,CASSGGDGNEKLFF
TRBV6-5,TRBD1,NA,TRBJ2-7,TGTGCCAGCAGTTACTCGAGTGGACAGGGAGTCGAGCAGTACTTC,CASSYSSGQGVEQYF
TRBV5-6,NA,NA,TRBJ1-2,TGTGCCAGCACCCGGGGTCCTAACTATGGCTACACCTTC,CASTRGPNYGYTF
TRBV13,NA,few,TRBJ2-1,TGTGCCAGCAGCTCCACCGGGGCGAGCTCCTACAATGAGCAGTTCTTC,CASSSTGASSYNEQFF
TRBV5-5,NA,many,TRBJ2-7,TGTGCCAGCGGGCGTGCAGGTACCTACGAGCAGTACTTC,CASGRAGTYEQYF
TRBV4-2,NA,NA,TRBJ2-1,TGTGCCAGCAGCCAACAGAGTCGGGGGATCTCCTACAATGAGCAGTTCTTC,CASSQQSRGISYNEQFF
TRBV7-9,NA,many,TRBJ1-5,TGTGCCAGCAGCTTATCATGGGCAGGGGAAATCAATCAGCCCCAGCATTTT,CASSLSWAGEINQPQHF
TRBV27,NA,NA,TRBJ1-6,TGTGCCAGCAGCTCTACCGATAATTCACCCCTCCACTTT,CASSSTDNSPLHF
TRBV7-9,NA,few,TRBJ2-1,TGTGCCAGCAGCCCCTTAGCATTTAGCTCCTACAATGAGCAGTTCTTC,CASSPLAFSSYNEQFF
TRBV18,NA,NA,TRBJ1-5,TGTGCCAGCTCAACTCAAGACCAGCCCCAGCATTTT,CASSTQDQPQHF
TRBV4-1,NA,NA,TRBJ1-3,TGCGCCAGCGACTCTGGAAACACCATATATTTT,CASDSGNTIYF
TRBV19,NA,NA,TRBJ2-1,TGTGCCACCTCGGGTTACTCCTACAATGAGCAGTTCTTC,CATSGYSYNEQFF
TRBV4-3,NA,few,TRBJ1-3,TGCGCCAGCAGCCAGACAGTACCCGCATCTGGAAACACCATATATTTT,CASSQTVPASGNTIYF
TRBV7-8,NA,few,TRBJ2-3,TGTGCCAGCAGCTTAAAAGCGCTCACAGATACGCAGTATTTT,CASSLKALTDTQYF
TRBV20-1,NA,NA,TRBJ2-5,TGCAGTGCTAGATTGGAGACCCAGCACTTC,CSARLETQHF
TRBV20-1,TRBD2,NA,TRBJ2-1,TGCAGTCCCGATGAGCGGGGGAGCTCCTACAATGAGCAGTTCTTC,CSPDERGSSYNEQFF
TRBV12-3/TRBV12-4,TRBD2,few,TRBJ2-1,TGTGCCAGCAGAGACGAGCGGGGTGCTAAGAATGAGCAGTTCTTC,CASRDERGAKNEQFF
TRBV29-1,TRBD1,few,TRBJ2-7,TGCAGCGCTGGAGGGACAGGGTTCTACGAGCAGTACTTC,CSAGGTGFYEQYF
TRBV20-1,NA,NA,TRBJ1-5,TGCAGTGCTAGAGATAACACCCGGAGCAATCAGCCCCAGCATTTT,CSARDNTRSNQPQHF
TRBV6-5,NA,few,TRBJ2-3,TGTGCCAGCCTAAGGGGTGGGGGGGCTACAGATACGCAGTATTTT,CASLRGGGATDTQYF
TRBV6-2/TRBV6-3,NA,few,TRBJ2-1,TGTGCCAGCAGTTACACATTACGGAATGAGCAGTTCTTC,CASSYTLRNEQFF
TRBV19,TRBD1,NA,TRBJ1-5,TGTGCCAGTAGTCGACGGACAGGGGGGAGCATTTCAATCAGCCCCCAGCATTTT,CASSRRTGGSISISPQHF
TRBV7-9,TRBD1,NA,TRBJ2-7,TGTGCCAGCAGCTCCCGGCAGGGGGACTACGAGCAGTACTTC,CASSSRQGDYEQYF
TRBV7-2,NA,NA,TRBJ2-3,TGTGCCAGCAGCTCTTACGTCCCAGATACGCAGTATTTT,CASSSYVPDTQYF
TRBV15,NA,NA,TRBJ2-3,TGTGCCACCAGCAGAGGCGGGGTCTATACGCAGTATTTT,CATSRGGVYTQYF
TRBV7-6,NA,NA,TRBJ2-3,TGTGCCAGCAGCGCAGCTGGGTGGGGCACAGATACGCAGTATTTT,CASSAAGWGTDTQYF
TRBV9,NA,NA,TRBJ2-3,TGTGCCAGCAGCGTAGGGGCGGCCGACGGCACAGATACGCAGTATTTT,CASSVGAADGTDTQYF
TRBV5-4,TRBD1,many,TRBJ2-3,TGTGCCAGCAGCTTACAGGGGAGCACAGATACGCAGTATTTT,CASSLQGSTDTQYF
TRBV9,NA,many,TRBJ2-5,TGTGCCAGCAGCCCCAGGCTGGGGGAGACCCAGTACTTC,CASSPRLGETQYF
TRBV18,NA,few,TRBJ2-1,TGTGCCAGCTCACCACGCTTAGGAGGGGTCCTGGATCGTAATGAGCAGTTCTTC,CASSPRLGGVLDRNEQFF